The 22 T cell receptor beta chains listed next were all sequenced from one sample in a study of blood T cell repertoires in COVID-19. Repertoires were generated with immunoSEQ multiplex PCR, while TCRdb's copy carries only in-frame clones and drops some. The profile shows tens of thousands of clones, 60% to 85% of them singletons. Source material: peripheral blood. These receptor sequences come from a human donor in a cohort sampled during active COVID-19.

This clone turned up a few times. V gene TRBV7-2 combines with J gene TRBJ2-7, with a tentative D call TRBD1 (6 bases). The CDR3 spans 13 residues. Germline CDR1 is SGHTA and CDR2 is FQGNSA. Between the trimmed V and J ends, which lost 4 bases and 6 bases, there was a span of 13 bases. The CDR3 reads CASSSGTGREQYF. The CDR3 DNA sequence: TGTGCCAGCAGCTCGGGTACAGGGCGCGAGCAGTACTTC.

As DNA, the CDR3 is TGTGCCAGCAGCGTAGGGGGGCCTCCCTCTGGGGCCAACGTCCTGACTTTC. The encoded protein is CASSVGGPPSGANVLTF. The chain couples TRBV9 to TRBJ2-6; D is perhaps TRBD1 (6 bases). Trimming removed 0 bases from V and 0 bases from J, with 10 bases in between. The CDR3 spans 17 residues. Germline assignment: CDR1 SGDLS and CDR2 YYNGEE.

This clone showed up just a few times. This sequence joins TRBV5-1 and TRBJ2-5; 8 bases align to TRBD1. The CDR3 is 15 residues long. Germline V CDR1 and CDR2: SGHRS, YFSETQ. V lost 5 bases and J lost 5; bases outside the gene matches: 11. In DNA form, the CDR3 reads TGCGCCAGCAGTTTTGGGGGGACAGGCGGGGAGACCCAGTACTTC. It translates to CASSFGGTGGETQYF.

This clone has a single count. The CDR3 nucleotides read TGTGCCAGCAGCTCGACAGGGATGCATGAGCAGTTCTTC. Protein: CASSSTGMHEQFF. V gene TRBV7-3 combines with J gene TRBJ2-1; 7 bases line up with TRBD1. CDR1 and CDR2 (germline): SGHTA, FQGTGA. The CDR3 is made up of 13 amino acids. The junction had 5 bases not matched to a gene; V was cut back by 4 bases and J by 8 bases.

The J gene is TRBJ2-7, the V gene TRBV7-9, with 7 bases identical to TRBD2. Germline CDR1 reads SEHNR; CDR2 reads FQNEAQ (reference sequence). J gave up 3 bases and V 1 base, and 3 bases lay outside the gene matches. CDR3 size: 14 residues. The CDR3 loop is CASSLGGEGYEQYF. CDR3 nucleotides: TGTGCCAGCAGCTTAGGTGGGGAGGGCTACGAGCAGTACTTC.

The chain joins TRBV29-1 to TRBJ2-3; maybe TRBD1 (5 bases). The CDR3 covers 13 residues. Trimming removed 7 bases from V and 3 bases from J, with 14 bases in between. Per the germline V gene, CDR1 is SQVTM and CDR2 is ANQGSEA. CDR3 region: CSASRGRTDTQYF. CDR3 in DNA: TGCAGCGCCTCAAGGGGAAGGACAGATACGCAGTATTTT.

CDR3: CASSPTTSYNEQFF. As DNA, the CDR3 is TGTGCCAGCAGCCCCACAACCTCCTACAATGAGCAGTTCTTC. The chain joins TRBV7-2 to TRBJ2-1, with unresolved D. The CDR3 contains 14 residues. CDR1 is SGHTA and CDR2 is FQGNSA in the germline V gene. Trimming shortened V by 5 bases and J by 0 bases, and 8 bases separated the two germline ends.

This clone was counted between two and nine times. This chain links TRBV9 with TRBJ2-1; TRBD1 is a possible D gene (5 bases). The CDR3 spans 15 residues. The germline CDR1 and CDR2 sequences are SGDLS and YYNGEE. Trimming pared 0 bases from V and 4 bases from J, leaving 11 bases between. Here the CDR3 reads CASSVETGFYNEQFF. The CDR3 DNA reads TGTGCCAGCAGCGTAGAAACAGGCTTTTACAATGAGCAGTTCTTC.

This chain links TRBV29-1 with TRBJ1-1; D is perhaps TRBD1 (5 bases). Trimming pared 7 bases from V and 5 bases from J, leaving 11 bases between. This CDR3 comprises 11 residues. Germline V gives CDR1 SQVTM, CDR2 ANQGSEA. CDR3 bases: TGCAGCGGGGCCGGGGGGACTGAAGCTTTCTTT. Protein sequence: CSGAGGTEAFF.

This rearrangement joins TRBV7-8 to TRBJ1-2, with D perhaps TRBD1 (5 bases). This CDR3 region has 18 residues. V lost 3 bases to trimming and J lost 8 bases, with 28 bases between them. Germline CDR1 and CDR2: SGHVS and FQNEAQ. The CDR3 here is CASSFSKTALMVFDGYTF. The CDR3 DNA follows: TGTGCCAGCAGCTTTAGTAAGACAGCTCTTATGGTGTTTGACGGCTACACCTTC. The variable domain in full, with the rest retrieved from reference TRBV7-8 and TRBJ1-2, is GAGVSQSPRYKVAKRGQDVALRCDPISGHVSLFWYQQALGQGPEFLTYFQNEAQLDKSGLPSDRFFAERPEGSVSTLKIQRTQQEDSAVYLCASSFSKTALMVFDGYTFGSGTRLTVV.

The table lists this clone with a count of one. This chain joins TRBV5-4 and TRBJ2-5; a weak D match, TRBD1 (6 bases). Trimming pared 2 bases from V and 2 bases from J, leaving 13 bases between. Per the germline V gene, CDR1 is SGHNT and CDR2 is YYREEE (reference sequence). The CDR3 has 15 residues. The CDR3 region has the DNA TGTGCCAGCAGCTTACAGGGTAGGGAACAAGAGACCCAGTACTTC. Translation: CASSLQGREQETQYF.

This sequence joins TRBV6-6 and TRBJ1-6, with 7 positions matching TRBD1. V shed 2 bases and J 9 bases; nucleotides not matched to a gene: 10. This CDR3 comprises 16 residues. Per germline, CDR1 MNHNY and CDR2 SVGAGI (reference sequence). The CDR3 DNA reads as TGTGCCAGCAGTTACCCCGACAGGGAAGCCGGTTCACCCCTCCACTTT. Residues: CASSYPDREAGSPLHF.

The chain links TRBV7-8 to TRBJ2-7; no definite D call. The germline CDR1 and CDR2 sequences are SGHVS and FQNEAQ. The CDR3 is 18 residues long. V lost 3 bases to trimming and J lost 3 bases, with 24 bases between them. Here the CDR3 DNA reads TGTGCCAGCAGCTTGTCGGTCCCAACCACTCTCTACTACTACGAGCAGTACTTC. Amino acids: CASSLSVPTTLYYYEQYF.

The V gene is TRBV5-4, the J gene TRBJ2-1, with a weak D call TRBD2 (5 bases). CDR1 and CDR2 from the germline V gene are SGHNT and YYREEE (reference sequence). V was cut by 1 base and J by 6 bases, with 11 bases left in between. CDR3 size: 14 residues. CDR3 region: CASSLSTAGNEQFF. In DNA form, the CDR3 reads TGTGCCAGCAGCTTGTCCACGGCGGGCAATGAGCAGTTCTTC.

This chain connects TRBV4-3 to TRBJ1-6, with D tentatively TRBD1 (5 bases). There are 17 residues in the CDR3. V lost 0 bases, J lost 8 bases, and 17 bases lay in between. Germline assignment: CDR1 LGHNA and CDR2 YSLEER. The CDR3 DNA sequence: TGCGCCAGCAGCCAAGAGAATAACAGGAAGTATCATTCACCCCTCCACTTT. Translation gives CASSQENNRKYHSPLHF.

This clone came up a few times. This chain joins TRBV11-2 and TRBJ2-5; 8 nucleotides align to TRBD2. There are 14 residues in the CDR3. After removal of 1 base from V and 5 bases from J, the junction contained 3 bases not matched to a gene. Per the germline V gene, CDR1 is SGHAT and CDR2 is FQNNGV. The CDR3 sequence: CASSLVGLAETQYF. CDR3 nucleotides: TGTGCCAGCAGCTTAGTAGGACTAGCTGAGACCCAGTACTTC.

The genes are TRBV18 and TRBJ1-4; no clear D gene. Germline CDR1 is KGHSH and CDR2 is LQKENI. The V end was cut by 1 base, the J end by 7 bases, with 7 bases between. The length of the CDR3 is 13 residues. The CDR3 DNA follows: TGTGCCAGCTCACCACAACCGGGTGAAAAACTGTTTTTT. Translation gives CASSPQPGEKLFF.

V is TRBV4-3 and J is TRBJ2-3; possible D gene TRBD1, 5 bases. This CDR3 has 15 residues. The germline V gene encodes CDR1 LGHNA and CDR2 YSLEER. Trimming removed 1 base at V and 2 bases at J, with 10 bases between. As DNA, the CDR3 is TGCGCCAGCAGCCAAGGGAGACAGTCCACAGATACGCAGTATTTT. Protein product: CASSQGRQSTDTQYF.

The chain uses TRBV6-2 or TRBV6-3 and TRBJ2-2; 8 nucleotides line up with TRBD2. The CDR3 totals 15 residues. The germline gives CDR1 MNHEY, CDR2 SVGEGT. V gave up 4 bases and J gave up 5 bases; unmatched junction bases: 6. The CDR3 nucleotides are TGTGCCAGCAGTTCCGGGGGGGCCGGGACCGGGGAGCTGTTTTTT. Its translation is CASSSGGAGTGELFF.

The V gene is TRBV30, the J gene TRBJ2-5, with TRBD1 matching over 7 bases. CDR1 is GTSNPN and CDR2 is SVGIG in the germline V gene (reference sequence). The V and J ends lost 5 bases and 7 bases, in that order; junction bases with no gene match: 7. The CDR3 totals 12 residues. This CDR3 reads CAWGTVLGTQYF. Here the CDR3 DNA reads TGTGCCTGGGGGACAGTCTTAGGGACCCAGTACTTC. Supplemented by reference TRBV30 and TRBJ2-5, the full variable domain reads SQTIHQWPATLVQPVGSPLSLECTVEGTSNPNLYWYRQAAGRGLQLLFYSVGIGQISSEVPQNLSASRPQDRQFILSSKKLLLSDSGFYLCAWGTVLGTQYFGPGTRLLVL.

This clone was seen once. V and J are TRBV6-5 and TRBJ1-2; 11 nucleotides align to TRBD1. This CDR3 spans 16 amino acids. The V gene end was trimmed by 2 bases and the J gene end by 5 bases; junction bases not matched to a gene: 7. CDR1 is MNHEY and CDR2 is SVGAGI in the germline V gene. CDR3 in amino acids: CASSYHGTGGKYGYTF. The CDR3 DNA reads TGTGCCAGCAGTTACCACGGGACAGGGGGAAAGTATGGCTACACCTTC.

The chain links TRBV9 to TRBJ1-4; a possible D gene is TRBD1 (5 bases). CDR3 length: 14 residues. Trimming pared 3 bases from V and 4 bases from J, leaving 10 bases between. Per germline, CDR1 SGDLS and CDR2 YYNGEE. CDR3 nucleotide sequence: TGTGCCAGCAGCGGTGCAGGGAATAATGAAAAACTGTTTTTT. This translates into CASSGAGNNEKLFF.